The subject of this entry is one TCR beta chain. It has no known antigen specificity. No qualities accompany the bases; no much larger clone lies one base away. This specimen comes from a study of blood T cells in healthy people across ages (dated by TCRdb to the mid-2010s). Context from the whole study: Template switching captured roughly one uniquely barcoded TCR beta cDNA molecule per two T cells in model experiments. Four age groups were formed from the donors: young (average about 17 years), middle-aged (just under 40), aged (more than 55) and long-lived (less than 85). The study measured age-related changes in TCR beta repertoire diversity using deep sequencing normalized with unique cDNA molecular identifiers. For two donors (one aged 18 to 29 and one aged 80 or older), the study analyzed two additional independent replicas of 1 million unique cDNA reads from the same blood draw. To avoid experimental bias, donors of different ages were distributed randomly across sequencing lanes.

Via the germline V gene, CDR1 is SQVTM and CDR2 ANQGSEA. The CDR3 spans 14 residues, from the cysteine through the phenylalanine. Only the CDR3 part of the read is kept: 42 bases, read in frame from the first base. The germline V end is reduced by 5 bases and the J end by 2 bases; junction bases left unmatched: 9. Libraries were built with 5' RACE. The second PCR ran for about 6 to 12 cycles and used a J-beta primer mix along with a sample-barcoded 5' primer. A template-switch 5' adaptor carrying 12 random nucleotides introduced a unique molecular identifier onto each TCR beta cDNA molecule. Each sample yielded at least 3 million CDR3-containing paired-end reads. First-strand cDNA synthesis was performed from all RNA using the Mint cDNA synthesis kit, with priming by a TRBC-specific oligonucleotide. After uracil-DNA glycosylase treatment, a first 18-cycle PCR used universal primers M1SS and BC2_uni_R on all cDNA. In the paper's pipeline: For normalization, 1 million high-quality reads were randomly selected from each sample, with every read carrying a distinct molecular identifier. Instead of being binned into consensus sequences, reads that shared molecular identifiers were thrown out. MiTCR, set to a Q25 quality threshold and the strictest error-elimination algorithm, was used for CDR3 identification, clonotype clustering and error correction. A nonparametric unseen species model with Euler transformation was used to estimate lower-bound total TCR beta diversity. Using fastp at Q25 and MiXCR, TCRdb reprocessed the public reads and kept productive beta chains. Every CDR3 protein is listed once, alongside the most common genes and DNA of its rows. TCRdb's processing, not the authors' own work, is the source of the V and J calls. Here the sample has around 2 million distinct CDR3 sequences; 35% to 50% occur a single time. The ten biggest clones cover 20% to 25% of the sample.

Paper-wide results and their limitations: Because the CMV infection status of the donors was unknown, age-related changes in expanded clonotypes may potentially have been confounded. Compared with the aged group, the long-lived group had more naive CD4+ T cells, fewer expanded clones and increased TCR diversity, suggesting age selection. There was a strong correlation between observed TCR beta diversity and the percentage of naive T cells measured by flow cytometry. Estimates of total diversity based on one million sequenced T cells were considered lower bounds and underestimates. Conclusive comparison of naive and antigen-experienced compartments was prevented by the profiling of bulk unsorted PBMCs. Observed TCR beta diversity per million T cells fell roughly linearly with age, and a significant reduction was already apparent by age around 40.

The donors were 40 or so Caucasian individuals from Russia, aged roughly 6 to 100 years, who were systemically healthy. Approximately 9.3 milliliters of peripheral blood were collected from each donor into EDTA-treated Vacutainer tubes. Ficoll-Paque density-gradient centrifugation was used to isolate PBMCs, with at least 6 million obtained per sample. Total RNA, at least 5.5 micrograms per sample, was extracted from PBMCs with Trizol reagent. Naive CD45RAhigh/CD27high T cell percentages were measured by flow cytometry on a PBMC aliquot from every donor. This TCR was sampled from a human donor in good health. This receptor chain uses TRBV29-1 and TRBJ2-7; 7 bases in between match TRBD2. What was sequenced was blood. The DNA sequence follows: TGCAGCGTTACTCCACGGGAGGCGGCCTACGAGCAGTACTTC. Its translation reads: CSVTPREAAYEQYF.